This paragraph reports one T cell receptor (beta chain). The antigen it binds to is not known. There are no base qualities to consult, and no much larger clone falls within one base. This entry is derived from a study of radiotherapy plus CTLA-4 blockade in lung cancer (dated by TCRdb to the late 2010s). Study-level background: Among the enrolled patients, 18% had an objective response, and roughly 30% reached disease control. On the study overall, not on this receptor specifically: Increased serum interferon-beta after radiation, together with early dynamic changes in blood T cell clones, were reported to be the strongest predictors of response. After treatment with radiotherapy and ipilimumab, TCR clones that originated in tumors expanded in peripheral blood.

Receptor amplification or capture employed the immunoSEQ multiplex PCR assay. Entries here come from immuneACCESS through TCRdb and include only in-frame sequences with V and J called. Some clones fail to appear in such tables; in the studies checked, an unresolved V gene covers under half of the shortfall, and the cause of the remainder is unknown. This sample is represented by tens of thousands of clones; about 78% of them were singletons. The ten largest make up around 7% of the sample. Focal radiation therapy combined with CTLA-4 blockade (ipilimumab) was tested in patients with chemo-refractory metastatic non-small-cell lung cancer. Sequencing used peripheral blood, obtained from a patient treated with radiotherapy plus ipilimumab. This clonotype was obtained from a human donor with non-small cell lung cancer who had stable disease on radiotherapy plus ipilimumab.

This receptor carries the CDR3 CASSLHNQPQHF. The base sequence is TGTGCCAGTAGTCTTCATAATCAGCCCCAGCATTTT. The chain was built from TRBV19 and TRBJ1-5; the D gene remains uncertain. CDR1 and CDR2 are drawn from the germline V gene (reference sequence): LNHDA, SQIVND. The CDR3 contains 12 residues, cysteine and phenylalanine counted. CDR3 DNA is the only sequence kept; it has 36 bases, read in frame from the first base. Trimming takes 5 bases from V and 4 bases from J, and the germline ends sit 6 bases apart.